Listed here are 11 T cell receptor beta chains from one sample, sequenced in a study of PD-1 blockade in classical Hodgkin lymphoma. Sequencing was performed with immunoSEQ multiplex PCR; in TCRdb, only in-frame clones are kept and a portion is missing. The repertoire holds about 33,000 clones, with 94% as singletons. Regarding time point: newly diagnosed, previously untreated cHL patient sample. Material for sequencing was peripheral blood mononuclear cells (PBMCs). These receptors originate from a human donor with classical Hodgkin lymphoma.

The rearrangement joins TRBV21-1 to TRBJ2-1; the table's D call of TRBD2 was not tested on the DNA. TRBV21-1 represents a pseudogene. The CDR3 sequence is 20 residues long. CDR3 in DNA: TGTGCCAGCAGCAAAGGAGAAGGCAGTAAAGCGGCGAGCTCCTACAATGAGCAGTTCTTC. This translates into CASSKGEGSKAASSYNEQFF.

V usage is TRBV18 and J usage is TRBJ2-3; 9 bases line up with TRBD1. The germline CDR1 and CDR2 sequences are KGHSH and LQKENI. With V trimmed by 3 bases and J by 4 bases, 5 bases remained unmatched. This CDR3 is built from 15 residues. CDR3 amino acids: CASSPRGQGSDTQYF. The CDR3 DNA reads TGTGCCAGCTCACCTAGGGGACAGGGATCAGATACGCAGTATTTT.

The chain has TRBV2 and TRBJ2-3; D remains ambiguous. Germline V lookup: CDR1 SNHLY, CDR2 FYNNEI. CDR3 size: 14 residues. The germline V and J ends were trimmed by 4 bases and 1 base, with 9 bases remaining between them. CDR3 residues: CASSAIRGTDTQYF. The CDR3 DNA follows: TGTGCCAGCAGTGCAATTCGGGGCACAGATACGCAGTATTTT. Together with reference TRBV2 and TRBJ2-3, the CDR3 gives the full variable domain: EPEVTQTPSHQVTQMGQEVILRCVPISNHLYFYWYRQILGQKVEFLVSFYNNEISEKSEIFDDQFSVERPDGSNFTLKIRSTKLEDSAMYFCASSAIRGTDTQYFGPGTRLTVL.

The CDR3 DNA follows: TGTGCCAGCAGCTTCCGCTCCGGGGCCTACGAGCAGTACTTC. Translation: CASSFRSGAYEQYF. The chain links TRBV7-9 to TRBJ2-7; a possible D gene is TRBD2 (5 bases). The ends were cut back, 3 bases at V and 2 bases at J, with 11 bases in the middle. This CDR3 region has 14 residues. Germline V gene lookup returns CDR1 SEHNR and CDR2 FQNEAQ (reference sequence).

The chain recombines TRBV19 with TRBJ1-1, with 7 bases aligning to TRBD1. The germline CDR1 and CDR2 sequences are LNHDA and SQIVND (reference sequence). V trimming: 5 bases; J trimming: 4 bases; junction bases outside the gene matches: 1. The CDR3 loop spans 12 amino acids. CDR3 residues: CASSYRGTEAFF. CDR3 bases: TGTGCCAGTAGTTACAGGGGCACTGAAGCTTTCTTT.

CDR3 protein: CASVQGRDTEAFF. The DNA for the CDR3 is TGTGCCAGCGTACAGGGGAGGGACACTGAAGCTTTCTTT. The chain uses TRBV2 and TRBJ1-1; TRBD1 matches at 7 bases. CDR3 length equals 13 residues. V shed 8 bases, J shed 3 bases, and the junction held 6 bases outside the gene matches. Germline CDR1 and CDR2: SNHLY and FYNNEI.

The chain recombines TRBV9 with TRBJ1-3; 9 positions agree with TRBD1. Germline V gene sequence: CDR1 SGDLS, CDR2 YYNGEE. Trimming took 4 bases from V and 0 from J; bases not matched to a gene: 20. The CDR3 consists of 21 residues. The CDR3 nucleotides are TGTGCCAGCAGCAGACCTCCGGGACAGGGACGTACAGTGAGCTCTGGAAACACCATATATTTT. This translates into CASSRPPGQGRTVSSGNTIYF.

This rearrangement joins TRBV5-1 to TRBJ2-3, with 15 positions matching TRBD2. Trimming at V came to 4 bases and at J to 5 bases, leaving 8 bases not matched to a gene. CDR1 and CDR2 (germline): SGHRS, YFSETQ. The CDR3 totals 17 residues. CDR3 protein: CASSTRTSGRAQDTQYF. DNA of the CDR3: TGCGCCAGCAGCACCCGGACTAGCGGGAGGGCCCAAGATACGCAGTATTTT.

This chain links TRBV18 with TRBJ2-7; D perhaps matches TRBD1 (6 bases). V was cut by 5 bases and J by 2 bases, with 13 bases left in between. CDR1 is KGHSH and CDR2 is LQKENI in the germline V gene. The CDR3 has 14 amino acids. This CDR3 reads CASSDTGLAYEQYF. In DNA, the CDR3 is TGTGCCAGCTCAGACACAGGGTTGGCCTACGAGCAGTACTTC.

The chain has TRBV30 and TRBJ1-1, with D unresolved. Trimming took 3 bases from V and 1 from J, leaving 15 bases between them. The CDR3 loop spans 15 amino acids. Germline V CDR1 and CDR2: GTSNPN, SVGIG (reference sequence). This CDR3 is CAWSFLGNRNTEAFF. CDR3 DNA: TGTGCCTGGAGCTTCCTGGGAAATAGGAACACTGAAGCTTTCTTT.

This clone came up a few times. The V gene is TRBV7-9, the J gene TRBJ1-2, with D possibly TRBD1 on 6 matching bases. Between the trimmed V and J ends, which lost 4 bases and 9 bases, there was a span of 12 bases. The germline V gene encodes CDR1 SEHNR and CDR2 FQNEAQ (reference sequence). The CDR3 is 12 amino acids. The CDR3 coding sequence is TGTGCCAGCAGCTCCGGGACAAGCCGCTACACCTTC. Protein: CASSSGTSRYTF. Full variable domain (missing parts from reference TRBV7-9 and TRBJ1-2): DTGVSQNPRHKITKRGQNVTFRCDPISEHNRLYWYRQTLGQGPEFLTYFQNEAQLEKSRLLSDRFSAERPKGSFSTLEIQRTEQGDSAMYLCASSSGTSRYTFGSGTRLTVV.